The entry that follows covers one T cell receptor (beta chain) sequence. The data stem from a study of shared clonotypes between healthy human individuals. Here immunoSEQ multiplex PCR was the method, and the copy in TCRdb shows in-frame clones only, minus some. The sample lists fewer than 1.8 million clones; around 98.5% were seen once. Sequenced sample: naive CD4+ T cells sorted from blood. Subset indicated: CD45RA+ positively selected. This clonotype originated in a man younger than 45 in good health.

The CDR3 DNA sequence: TGTGCCATCAGGGACCCTGAAGGTATGGAGACCCAGTACTTC. This sequence encodes CAIRDPEGMETQYF. This chain links TRBV10-3 with TRBJ2-5, with D hard to call. Germline V gives CDR1 ENHRY, CDR2 SYGVKD. CDR3 length: 14 residues. Trimming removed 6 bases at V and 5 bases at J, with 16 bases between.